This TCR beta chain derives from a study of Graves' ophthalmopathy and Graves' hyperthyroidism. Study-wide background: Peripheral blood samples were taken at initial diagnosis, before any treatment.

The TCR beta CDR3 regions underwent amplification from RNA transcripts. The library came from an HTBI-primed first-round RT-PCR and a second-round multiplex PCR. MiXCR was run by TCRdb on the multiplex PCR reads, yielding one entry per CDR3 protein. Of about 620,000 distinct CDR3 sequences detected, 22% appear once; the ten largest clones hold approximately 7%. Hyperthyroidism patients were newly diagnosed, under 2 months' duration, aged 18 to 65. The study's findings and limits: The authors also found most expanded thyroid clonotypes above 0.001 frequency in blood.

About this clonotype: Its antigen is undetermined.

V lost 8 bases to trimming and J lost 7 bases, with 11 bases between them. Germline V gene lookup returns CDR1 MDHEN and CDR2 SYDVKM. The CDR3 loop spans 11 amino acids. The source is a woman younger than 30 with stable Graves' hyperthyroidism. Some clones in this sample may be carry-over from other donors' samples. The V and J genes are TRBV28 and TRBJ2-5, with D possibly TRBD2 on 7 matching bases. Sample: peripheral blood. Written as DNA, the CDR3 is TGTGCCAGCCGGGGGGCAGGGACCCAGTACTTC. Protein sequence: CASRGAGTQYF.